This T cell receptor beta chain was identified during a study of blood T cell repertoires in COVID-19. Study-level information: Sites in the United States, Italy and Spain provided acute and convalescent COVID-19 samples. The analysed material was cDNA or gDNA that came from T cells, B-cell-depleted T cells, or PBMCs.

Original handling: The authors estimated nucleated cell counts from reference gene primer amplification. Only in-frame clones appear in the TCRdb table, and some are missing; sequencing was by immunoSEQ multiplex PCR. Clonal size and the V and J genes are those of that table, whereas D and trimming came from the DNA. The sample consists of 130,000 or so clones, over 80% of them appearing once. Seattle patient enrollment occurred during active infection, with longitudinal follow-up thereafter. The clonotype was recovered from a young man with COVID-19, enrolled during active disease. Sequenced sample: peripheral blood.

The CDR3 DNA follows: TGTGCCAGCACCCAACAGGGGGCGCGGACTGAAGCTTTCTTT. This encodes CASTQQGARTEAFF. The V gene is TRBV7-2, the J gene TRBJ1-1, with 9 bases that match TRBD1. Germline trimming cut 7 bases from V and 5 bases from J; bases unmatched to any gene: 8. Germline assignment: CDR1 SGHTA and CDR2 FQGNSA. The CDR3 loop spans 14 amino acids.